This T cell receptor (beta chain) emerged from a study of blood T cell repertoires in COVID-19. Overall study: COVID-19 samples, acute and convalescent, were from the United States, Italy and Spain. The analysed material was cDNA or gDNA that came from T cells, B-cell-depleted T cells, or PBMCs.

This clone occurred once. Under the authors' procedure: Amplification of reference gene primers provided the estimated nucleated cell counts. The protocol was immunoSEQ multiplex PCR, while the TCRdb copy is restricted to in-frame clones and leaves out a portion. V, J and clone size reflect that table, while D and trimming were determined from the DNA. The table has 95,000 to 150,000 clones, 80% to 90% seen once; the top ten hold more than 5%. This CDR3 comprises 14 residues. V lost 4 bases to trimming and J lost 3 bases, with 14 bases between them. From germline, CDR1 is SGHRS and CDR2 YFSETQ. The clonotype comes from an elderly man with active or convalescent COVID-19. This sequence joins TRBV5-1 and TRBJ2-7; D is unclear. Sequenced: peripheral blood. CDR3 in DNA: TGCGCCAGCAGCCCCACCGGAGTAAACTACGAGCAGTACTTC. This encodes CASSPTGVNYEQYF.